The rows below give T cell receptor beta chains drawn from one sample of a study of PD-1 blockade in classical Hodgkin lymphoma. TCRdb's copy holds only in-frame clones and misses some; the assay was immunoSEQ multiplex PCR. The profile covers about 97,000 clones, with approximately 83% appearing a single time and 12% taken by the ten largest. The source material was peripheral blood mononuclear cells (PBMCs), sampled at baseline. These receptors all stem from a human donor with classical Hodgkin lymphoma. Each CDR3 is given with its conserved first and last residue. A D gene is named only where the DNA matches it firmly. The size field is filled for only some rows; it gives once, few, many or a size class.

J gene	clone size	D gene	V gene	CDR3 length	CDR3 DNA	CDR3 protein
TRBJ2-5	-	TRBD1	TRBV5-1	14	TGCGCCAGCAGCCCGACAGGGATACAAGAGACCCAGTACTTC	CASSPTGIQETQYF
TRBJ2-2	-	-	TRBV7-8	11	TGTGCCAGCAGCCGGACCGGGGAGCTGTTTTTT	CASSRTGELFF
TRBJ2-7	-	-	TRBV11-2	14	TGTGCCAGCAGGCCGGGTCTCTACTCCTACGAGCAGTACTTC	CASRPGLYSYEQYF
TRBJ2-2	-	-	TRBV2	15	TGTGCCAGCATAGGCCTAGCGACTCCCGCCGGGGAGCTGTTTTTT	CASIGLATPAGELFF
TRBJ2-3	-	TRBD1	TRBV19	14	TGTGCCAGTAGGCGACAGGGAACTACAGATACGCAGTATTTT	CASRRQGTTDTQYF
TRBJ2-6	-	-	TRBV7-2	16	TGTGCCAGCAGCTTAGCGGGGGGCCTAGGAGCCAACGTCCTGACTTTC	CASSLAGGLGANVLTF
TRBJ2-5	-	-	TRBV28	12	TGTGCCAGCAGCCCTCACGGGGAGACCCAGTACTTC	CASSPHGETQYF
TRBJ1-5	-	-	TRBV19	13	TGTGCCAGTAGAAACCAATTTAATCAGCCCCAGCATTTT	CASRNQFNQPQHF
TRBJ1-1	-	TRBD1	TRBV28	15	TGTGCCAGCAGTCCCAGGACAGGGCTGAACACTGAAGCTTTCTTT	CASSPRTGLNTEAFF
TRBJ2-3	few	TRBD2	TRBV6-1	14	TGTGCCAGCAGTCCGGGACTAGCAGCAGATACGCAGTATTTT	CASSPGLAADTQYF
TRBJ2-3	-	-	TRBV7-3	11	TGTGCCAGCAGCCAGGGAGATACGCAGTATTTT	CASSQGDTQYF
TRBJ1-2	once	-	TRBV7-3	13	TGTGCCAGCAGCTTGGGTCCCGCCGAAAGCTACACCTTC	CASSLGPAESYTF
TRBJ2-1	-	-	TRBV5-1	16	TGCGCCAGCAGACCTCCCTCGCTTGGAGCCTACAATGAGCAGTTCTTC	CASRPPSLGAYNEQFF
TRBJ1-1	-	-	TRBV19	13	TGTGCCAGTAGTTGGCCGGGCTACACTGAAGCTTTCTTT	CASSWPGYTEAFF
TRBJ1-2	-	-	TRBV5-1	13	TGCGCCAGCAGCTTCAGTGACGGGTATGGCTACACCTTC	CASSFSDGYGYTF
TRBJ2-7	-	-	TRBV7-2	16	TGTGCCAGCAGCGCCCGGGGGCGGGACAGCTCCTACGAGCAGTACTTC	CASSARGRDSSYEQYF
TRBJ2-3	-	-	TRBV5-1	13	TGCGCCAGCAGCTTTTGGGGAAGAGATACGCAGTATTTT	CASSFWGRDTQYF
TRBJ2-1	-	-	TRBV7-2	15	TGTGCCAGCAGCTTGGGGGCCACCTCATACAATGAGCAGTTCTTC	CASSLGATSYNEQFF
TRBJ2-1	-	-	TRBV5-1	15	TGCGCCAGCAGCTCCCGACCAGATAGAACGGATGAGCAGTTCTTC	CASSSRPDRTDEQFF
TRBJ2-5	-	-	TRBV30	14	TGTGCCTGGAGTGTCCAGGCCAAGGGGGAGACCCAGTACTTC	CAWSVQAKGETQYF
TRBJ2-7	-	-	TRBV27	14	TGTGCCAGCAGTTTGTTAGCGACTACCTACGAGCAGTACTTC	CASSLLATTYEQYF
TRBJ2-3	-	-	TRBV29-1	15	TGCAGCGTTGTTAATTTCGCGGGGTCGGGAGATACGCAGTATTTT	CSVVNFAGSGDTQYF
TRBJ1-4	once	-	TRBV4-2	17	TGTGCCAGCAGCCAAGGTCTACTAGGGACACCCAATGAAAAACTGTTTTTT	CASSQGLLGTPNEKLFF
TRBJ2-7	-	-	TRBV20-1	11	TGCAGTGCTGCAGGACCCTACGAGCAGTACTTC	CSAAGPYEQYF
TRBJ2-5	-	TRBD2	TRBV7-2	14	TGTGCCAGCGGACCGCCTAGCGGGAGAGAGACCCAGTACTTC	CASGPPSGRETQYF
TRBJ2-7	-	TRBD2	TRBV5-1	17	TGCGCCAGCAGCTTTACTGGGACTGGCGGGAGCTACTACGAGCAGTACTTC	CASSFTGTGGSYYEQYF
TRBJ2-1	-	-	TRBV19	15	TGTGCCAGTAGTCCCTCCAGGGAAACCTACAATGAGCAGTTCTTC	CASSPSRETYNEQFF
TRBJ2-2	-	-	TRBV28	12	TGTGCCAGCAGTTCAAGCCCCGGGGAGCTGTTTTTT	CASSSSPGELFF
TRBJ1-2	-	-	TRBV10-3	14	TGTGCCATCAGTGGTACAGCAAGGAACTATGGCTACACCTTC	CAISGTARNYGYTF
TRBJ2-7	-	-	TRBV9	15	TGTGCCAGCAGCGTAGAGGCTAGAAGCTCCTACGAGCAGTACTTC	CASSVEARSSYEQYF
TRBJ2-7	-	-	TRBV5-6	15	TGTGCCAGCAGCGCCTACGGAGGGAGAGGCTACGAGCAGTACTTC	CASSAYGGRGYEQYF
TRBJ1-3	-	-	TRBV5-4	14	TGTGCCAGCAGCTCCCCGGCAGGGGAAAACACCATATATTTT	CASSSPAGENTIYF
TRBJ1-2	-	-	TRBV30	14	TGTGCCTGGAGTCCCCAAGGTAGCCTTTATGGCTACACCTTC	CAWSPQGSLYGYTF
TRBJ2-1	-	TRBD2	TRBV4-2	17	TGTGCCAGCAGCCAAGTCGGTAGCGGGAAGGCATACAATGAGCAGTTCTTC	CASSQVGSGKAYNEQFF
TRBJ2-5	-	-	TRBV5-1	13	TGCGCCAGCAGCTTGACTAGTCTGGAGACCCAGTACTTC	CASSLTSLETQYF
TRBJ2-5	-	TRBD2	TRBV2	14	TGTGCCAGCAGTGTGGCGGGAGGGGAAGAGACCCAGTACTTC	CASSVAGGEETQYF
TRBJ1-2	few	-	TRBV30	14	TGTGCCTGGAGCGGGTTGGGGACACAATTTGGCTACACCTTC	CAWSGLGTQFGYTF